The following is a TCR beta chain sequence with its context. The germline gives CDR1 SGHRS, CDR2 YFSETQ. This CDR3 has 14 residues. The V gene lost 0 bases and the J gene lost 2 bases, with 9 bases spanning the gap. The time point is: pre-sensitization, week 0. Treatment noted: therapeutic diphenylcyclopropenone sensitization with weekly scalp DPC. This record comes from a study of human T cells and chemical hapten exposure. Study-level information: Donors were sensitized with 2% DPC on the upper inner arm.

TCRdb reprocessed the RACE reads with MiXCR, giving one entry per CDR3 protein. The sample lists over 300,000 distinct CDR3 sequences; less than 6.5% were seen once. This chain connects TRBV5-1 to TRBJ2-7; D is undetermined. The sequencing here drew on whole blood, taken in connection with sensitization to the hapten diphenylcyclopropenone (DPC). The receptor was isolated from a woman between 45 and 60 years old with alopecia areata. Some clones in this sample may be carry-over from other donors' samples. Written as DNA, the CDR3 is TGCGCCAGCAGCTTGGGCCAGAAAACCTACGAGCAGTACTTC. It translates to CASSLGQKTYEQYF. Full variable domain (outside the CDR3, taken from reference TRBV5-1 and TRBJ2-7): KAGVTQTPRYLIKTRGQQVTLSCSPISGHRSVSWYQQTPGQGLQFLFEYFSETQRNKGNFPGRFSGRQFSNSRSEMNVSTLELGDSALYLCASSLGQKTYEQYFGPGTRLTVT.